The clone carrying this T cell receptor beta chain has only a few counts. The CDR3 is 15 amino acids. The germline V and J ends were trimmed by 2 bases and 7 bases, with 17 bases remaining between them. The data were taken from a study of patients and donors after allogeneic stem cell transplantation. Via MiXCR, TCRdb re-called the RT-PCR reads, giving one row per CDR3 protein. The sample records a few hundred thousand distinct CDR3 sequences, roughly two fifths being singletons. The V and J genes are TRBV12-3 or TRBV12-4 and TRBJ1-2, with TRBD1 as a possible D gene (5 bases). Sequenced material: blood, either unsorted or a sorted T cell fraction (not recorded which). This receptor was obtained from a human donor who was either an allogeneic HSCT recipient or a stem cell or donor lymphocyte infusion donor (not recorded which). It is not recorded whose cells these are; they may come from a transplant donor. CDR3 sequence reads: CASSLSTGGWRGYTF. CDR3 DNA: TGTGCCAGCAGTTTATCTACAGGCGGCTGGCGTGGCTACACCTTC.